This T cell receptor beta chain derives from a study of T cells in Graves' hyperthyroidism and ophthalmopathy. Researchers amplified the TCR beta CDR3 regions from RNA transcripts. An initial round of RT-PCR targeting the TCR CDR3 relied on the HTBI primer set. Using its own MiXCR run on the multiplex PCR reads, TCRdb lists one record per CDR3 protein. The table records 350,000 to 500,000 distinct CDR3 sequences, about an eighth of them present only once. Trimming pared 3 bases from V and 7 bases from J, leaving 10 bases between. The CDR3 has 13 residues. Germline CDR1 is LNHDA and CDR2 is SQIVND (reference sequence).

The receptor's source is a woman younger than 30 with Graves' hyperthyroidism. Source material: blood. The V and J genes are TRBV19 and TRBJ2-1; weak D call: TRBD2 (5 bases). CDR3 in amino acids: CASSMGSFNEQFF. The CDR3 DNA reads as TGTGCCAGTAGTATGGGGAGTTTTAATGAGCAGTTCTTC.